A single sample gave rise to the 13 T cell receptor beta chains below, sequenced in a study of CD8 T cells in ankylosing spondylitis. Study-wide results and caveats: A motif of 7 to 9 highly homologous TCR beta variants was seen as apparently characteristic of ankylosing spondylitis blood.

Their cognate antigens are unknown. TCRdb called the 5' RACE reads again in MiXCR, with one record for every CDR3 protein. This table has around 540,000 distinct CDR3 sequences, roughly 12% appearing once. The sample taken for sequencing was blood, either unsorted or a sorted T cell fraction (not recorded which). Every receptor here comes from a male donor with ankylosing spondylitis.

V is TRBV10-3 and J is TRBJ2-5; 15 bases are shared with TRBD2. The CDR3 contains 17 residues. V lost 5 bases and J lost 2; bases outside the gene matches: 6. Germline V gene lookup returns CDR1 ENHRY and CDR2 SYGVKD. The CDR3 DNA follows: TGTGCCATCAGTCCGGGACTAGCGGGAGGAAGGCAAGAGACCCAGTACTTC. Translating it yields CAISPGLAGGRQETQYF.

The chain employs TRBV30 and TRBJ2-5, with 11 bases lining up with TRBD2. After removal of 3 bases from V and 4 bases from J, the junction contained 7 bases not matched to a gene. The CDR3 spans 15 residues. Germline V gives CDR1 GTSNPN, CDR2 SVGIG (reference sequence). CDR3 loop: CAWRTGTSGPETQYF. The CDR3 bases are TGTGCCTGGAGAACCGGGACTAGCGGCCCAGAGACCCAGTACTTC.

This rearrangement joins TRBV4-2 to TRBJ1-2, with D unclear. CDR1 is LGHNA, CDR2 YNFKEQ, per germline. The CDR3 runs to 13 residues. Trimming pared 0 bases from V and 7 bases from J, leaving 9 bases between. Written as DNA, the CDR3 is TGTGCCAGCAGCCAAGAAGTGTTGGGTGGCTACACCTTC. Translation gives CASSQEVLGGYTF.

Ten or more counts support this clonotype. The V and J genes are TRBV7-2 and TRBJ2-6, with a possible D match to TRBD2 (6 bases). Trimming took off 6 bases at V and 2 bases at J, with 8 bases between the two ends. Per the germline V gene, CDR1 is SGHTA and CDR2 is FQGNSA. The CDR3 loop spans 14 amino acids. As DNA, the CDR3 is TGTGCCAGCAGACGGGGGACTGGGGCCAACGTCCTGACTTTC. Translation: CASRRGTGANVLTF.

CDR3 loop: CSASPLAGIQETQYF. The DNA for the CDR3 is TGCAGTGCTAGCCCACTAGCGGGGATCCAAGAGACCCAGTACTTC. The chain has TRBV20-1 and TRBJ2-5; 10 nucleotides match TRBD2. Per the germline V gene, CDR1 is DFQATT and CDR2 is SNEGSKA (reference sequence). This CDR3 has 15 amino acids. Trimming at V came to 3 bases and at J to 1 base, leaving 5 bases not matched to a gene.

J is TRBJ2-7 and V is TRBV6-5, with 16 bases that match TRBD2. Germline V CDR1 and CDR2: MNHEY, SVGAGI. The V segment lost 2 bases and the J segment 5 bases; nucleotides outside the gene matches: 9. This CDR3 spans 18 amino acids. Here the CDR3 DNA reads TGTGCCAGCAGTTACGGGCAGGGACTAGCGGGAGGGCCTCACGAGCAGTACGTC. It translates to CASSYGQGLAGGPHEQYV.

This clonotype was counted between two and nine times. The V call is TRBV2, the J call TRBJ2-5; D gene unclear. Per germline, CDR1 SNHLY and CDR2 FYNNEI. CDR3 length: 13 amino acids. Trimming removed 7 bases from V and 5 bases from J, with 14 bases in between. As DNA, the CDR3 is TGTGCCAGCACAGGAGCCTCACAGGAGACCCAGTACTTC. Its translation: CASTGASQETQYF.

The chain recombines TRBV20-1 with TRBJ2-5; D ambiguous. The CDR3 sequence is 17 residues long. Trimming shortened V by 5 bases and J by 1 base, and 23 bases separated the two germline ends. The germline CDR1 and CDR2 sequences are DFQATT and SNEGSKA (reference sequence). CDR3 protein: CSAHPHSAALAQETQYF. The CDR3 nucleotides read TGCAGTGCTCACCCCCACTCGGCAGCCCTTGCCCAAGAGACCCAGTACTTC.

The chain is built from TRBV29-1 and TRBJ1-5; 9 bases are shared with TRBD1. The V and J ends lost 4 bases and 3 bases, in that order; junction bases with no gene match: 4. Germline lookup yields CDR1 SQVTM and CDR2 ANQGSEA. CDR3 length equals 14 residues. CDR3 DNA sequence: TGCAGCGTTGTAGGGACAGGGTACAATCAGCCCCAGCATTTT. Residues: CSVVGTGYNQPQHF.

This clonotype was observed a handful of times. The genes are TRBV20-1 and TRBJ1-2; maybe TRBD1 (6 bases). The V gene's germline CDR1 is DFQATT and CDR2 SNEGSKA (reference sequence). The length of the CDR3 is 14 residues. V was shortened by 5 bases and J by 10 bases, with 23 bases between the two germline ends. This CDR3 is CSAPKDGGPSFYTF. CDR3 sequence (DNA): TGCAGTGCTCCGAAAGACGGGGGGCCCTCTTTCTACACCTTC.

This clonotype was seen more than once but under ten times. The CDR3 loop is CSARTSGRGGTDTQYF. The CDR3 DNA follows: TGCAGTGCTAGGACTAGCGGGAGAGGAGGGACAGATACGCAGTATTTT. This chain uses TRBV20-1 with TRBJ2-3; 12 nucleotides match TRBD2. There are 16 residues in the CDR3. The V gene end was trimmed by 3 bases and the J gene end by 3 bases; junction bases not matched to a gene: 7. CDR1 and CDR2 (germline): DFQATT, SNEGSKA (reference sequence).

Ten or more counts support this clonotype. The genes are TRBV15 and TRBJ1-1; D is unclear. Trimming took 0 bases from V and 3 from J, leaving 8 bases between them. CDR1 is LNHNV, CDR2 YYDKDF, per germline (reference sequence). This CDR3 comprises 14 residues. The chain's CDR3 is CATSRDGRYTEAFF. In DNA, the CDR3 is TGTGCCACCAGCAGAGACGGACGTTACACTGAAGCTTTCTTT. Filled out from reference TRBV15 and TRBJ1-1, the complete variable domain reads DAMVIQNPRYQVTQFGKPVTLSCSQTLNHNVMYWYQQKSSQAPKLLFHYYDKDFNNEADTPDNFQSRRPNTSFCFLDIRSPGLGDTAMYLCATSRDGRYTEAFFGQGTRLTVV.

This clonotype was observed a handful of times. V is TRBV5-1 and J is TRBJ2-3; TRBD1 agrees at 9 bases. The ends lost 4 bases at V and 4 bases at J; junction bases unmatched: 7. There are 15 residues in the CDR3. CDR1 and CDR2 (germline): SGHRS, YFSETQ. Written as DNA, the CDR3 is TGCGCCAGCAGCAAGGGACAGGGCCCCCCAGATACGCAGTATTTT. Translating gives CASSKGQGPPDTQYF.